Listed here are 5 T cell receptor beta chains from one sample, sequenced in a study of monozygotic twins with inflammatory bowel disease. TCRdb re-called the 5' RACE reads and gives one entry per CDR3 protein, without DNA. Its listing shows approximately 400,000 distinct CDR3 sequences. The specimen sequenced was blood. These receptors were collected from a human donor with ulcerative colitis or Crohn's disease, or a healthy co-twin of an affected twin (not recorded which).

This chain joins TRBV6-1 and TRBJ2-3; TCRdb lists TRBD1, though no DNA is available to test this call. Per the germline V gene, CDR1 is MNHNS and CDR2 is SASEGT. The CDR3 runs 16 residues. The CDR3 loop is CASSPLAGGATDTQYF.

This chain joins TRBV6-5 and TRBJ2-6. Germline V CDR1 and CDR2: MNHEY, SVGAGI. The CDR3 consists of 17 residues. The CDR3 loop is CASSYLKGRSGANVLTF.

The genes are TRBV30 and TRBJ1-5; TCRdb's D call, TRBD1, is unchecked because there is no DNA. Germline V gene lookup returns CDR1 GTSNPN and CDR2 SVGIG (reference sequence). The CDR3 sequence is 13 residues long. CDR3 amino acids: CAFGQGTNQPQHF.

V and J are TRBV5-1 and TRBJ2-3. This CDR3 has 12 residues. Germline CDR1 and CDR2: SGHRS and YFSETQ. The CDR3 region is CASSLTPDTQYF.

Here the CDR3 reads CSARDSGGTYEQYF. The chain has TRBV20-1 and TRBJ2-7; the D call of TRBD2 rests on TCRdb alone, since no DNA is present to check it. The CDR3 is made up of 14 amino acids. Germline V gives CDR1 DFQATT, CDR2 SNEGSKA (reference sequence).